These T cell receptor beta chains were read from a single sample in a study of CD8 T cells in Susac syndrome. Using its own MiXCR run on the immunoSEQ multiplex PCR reads, TCRdb lists one record per CDR3 protein. The data show about 290,000 distinct CDR3 sequences, roughly 90% seen once. Sequenced sample: CD8+ T cells from PBMCs. These receptors all come from a human donor with multiple sclerosis. Both conserved end residues are part of each CDR3. Each record gives: D gene, V gene, J gene, clone size, CDR3 DNA, CDR3 protein. A D gene is named only where the DNA matches it firmly. Expanded clones are given a class, and other clones once, few, many or no size at all.

>-|TRBV20-1|TRBJ2-7|-
TGCAGTGCTAGGAGCCAACAGGGCAATCTCTACGAGCAGTACTTC
CSARSQQGNLYEQYF
>-|TRBV12-3/TRBV12-4|TRBJ1-1|-
TGTGCCAGCAGTCCAATGACTGAAGCTTTCTTT
CASSPMTEAFF
>TRBD1|TRBV5-6|TRBJ2-7|-
TGTGCCAGCAGTGGGACAGAATCCTACGAGCAGTACTTC
CASSGTESYEQYF
>TRBD1|TRBV19|TRBJ2-7|-
TGTGCCAGTAGTATAGGAGGGGGACAGGCCACCTACGAGCAGTACTTC
CASSIGGGQATYEQYF
>TRBD1|TRBV2|TRBJ1-2|-
TGTGCCAGCAGCCACCCCCCCGGGACAGGGGAGTTTAGGGCGTATGGCTACACCTTC
CASSHPPGTGEFRAYGYTF
>TRBD1|TRBV23-1|TRBJ1-1|once
TGCGCCAGCAGTCAATCGGCAAAAACAGGGGACACTGAAGCTTTCTTT
CASSQSAKTGDTEAFF
>TRBD2|TRBV29-1|TRBJ2-1|-
TGCAGCGTATACCACCCCGGACTAGCGGGGAATGAGCAGTTCTTC
CSVYHPGLAGNEQFF
>-|TRBV20-1|TRBJ2-7|once
TGCAGTGCTAGAGTCAGAATGACCTACGAGCAGTACTTC
CSARVRMTYEQYF
>-|TRBV28|TRBJ2-2|-
TGTGCCAGCCAACAGGCATCGAACACCGGGGAGCTGTTTTTT
CASQQASNTGELFF
>TRBD2|TRBV4-3|TRBJ2-4|-
TGCGCCAGCAGCCAAGCCCTTCTAGCGGGAGGAGGCAAAAACATTCAGTACTTC
CASSQALLAGGGKNIQYF
>-|TRBV4-3|TRBJ1-1|-
TGCGCCAGCAGCCGACTCCTTCAGGGGAACACTGAAGCTTTCTTT
CASSRLLQGNTEAFF
>TRBD2|TRBV27|TRBJ2-1|-
TGTGCCAGCACAGATAGCGGGGCGTTTAATGAGCAGTTCTTC
CASTDSGAFNEQFF
>-|TRBV7-2|TRBJ1-5|few
TGTGCCAGCAGCTTAACGGGGCGTGCAATAAATCAGCCCCAGCATTTT
CASSLTGRAINQPQHF
>TRBD2|TRBV4-2|TRBJ2-1|once
TGTGCCAGCAGCCCCTCCCTAGCGGTAAGCTCCTACAATGAGCAGTTCTTC
CASSPSLAVSSYNEQFF
>TRBD1|TRBV4-1|TRBJ1-2|-
TGCGCCAGCAGCCCCCGGGACAGGGAATTGGGTGGCTACACCTTC
CASSPRDRELGGYTF
>-|TRBV6-2/TRBV6-3|TRBJ2-1|-
TGTGCCAGCAGCCGCTATCGCGATGAGCAGTTCTTC
CASSRYRDEQFF
>-|TRBV4-1|TRBJ2-7|once
TGCGCCAGCAGTCGTCTCGGGGGCGGGAGTTACGAGCAGTACTTC
CASSRLGGGSYEQYF